Shown below are 10 T cell receptor beta chains from a single sample sequenced in a study of beta chain features in type 1 diabetes. Isolated RNA was reverse transcribed in full, so expressed TCRB transcripts were sequenced. Sequencing used immunoSEQ multiplex PCR; TCRdb keeps in-frame clones, though not all of them. The repertoire holds under 950,000 clones, with 15% to 20% as singletons. Sequencing was carried out using naive CD4+ T cells from blood. The receptors originated from a woman aged 18-29 years in good health.

The chain links TRBV4-1 to TRBJ1-5, with 7 positions matching TRBD1. The ends lost 1 base at V and 6 bases at J; junction bases unmatched: 12. Germline CDR1 is MGHRA and CDR2 is YSYEKL. CDR3 length: 17 residues. CDR3 residues: CASSQGPGQFRSQPQHF. The CDR3 DNA is TGCGCCAGCAGCCAAGGACCGGGACAGTTTCGCTCTCAGCCCCAGCATTTT.

This chain links TRBV28 with TRBJ1-5; D is perhaps TRBD1 (5 bases). Trimming pared 4 bases from V and 5 bases from J, leaving 12 bases between. The CDR3 sequence is 14 residues long. CDR1 MDHEN and CDR2 SYDVKM come from the germline V gene. The CDR3, as DNA: TGTGCCAGCAGTTCCCTCCAGGGTGATCAGCCCCAGCATTTT. It is translated as CASSSLQGDQPQHF.

This clone showed up just a few times. In the same sample, other DNA sequences code for this CDR3. The rearrangement uses TRBV7-2 and TRBJ1-5; 8 nucleotides agree with TRBD1. The CDR3 is made up of 13 amino acids. Germline CDR1 SGHTA, CDR2 FQGNSA. V was clipped by 5 bases and J by 7 bases; unmatched bases: 4. Here the CDR3 DNA reads TGTGCCAGCAGCCCGGACAGGGACCAGCCCCAGCATTTT. Encoded protein: CASSPDRDQPQHF.

This clone was found a few times. This CDR3 is also generated by other DNA sequences in the sample. The rearrangement uses TRBV28 and TRBJ2-5, with 7 bases aligning to TRBD1. The junction had 5 bases not matched to a gene; V was cut back by 5 bases and J by 2 bases. The V gene's germline CDR1 is MDHEN and CDR2 SYDVKM. This CDR3 is built from 14 residues. CDR3: CASSPGQIQETQYF. The CDR3 DNA sequence: TGTGCCAGCAGTCCGGGACAGATTCAAGAGACCCAGTACTTC.

The V call is TRBV2, the J call TRBJ2-7; unclear D gene. Germline assignment: CDR1 SNHLY and CDR2 FYNNEI. Trimming stripped 5 bases from V and 2 bases from J, with 7 bases between. The CDR3 sequence is 12 residues long. The CDR3 region is CASSFNTYEQYF. CDR3 sequence (DNA): TGTGCCAGCAGTTTCAATACCTACGAGCAGTACTTC.

The chain combines TRBV5-1 with TRBJ1-4; 9 positions agree with TRBD1. The CDR3 extends over 15 amino acids. J was trimmed by 5 bases and V by 3 bases; bases with no gene match: 5. From germline, CDR1 is SGHRS and CDR2 YFSETQ. The DNA of the CDR3 is TGCGCCAGCAGCTCACAGGGGGCACAGAATGAAAAACTGTTTTTT. It yields the protein CASSSQGAQNEKLFF.

This clone was counted only a few times. V gene TRBV10-3 combines with J gene TRBJ1-1, with D hard to call. V was shortened by 2 bases and J by 5 bases, with 15 bases between the two germline ends. Germline assignment: CDR1 ENHRY and CDR2 SYGVKD. The CDR3 runs 15 residues. The CDR3 DNA is TGTGCCATCAGTGAGAGAGAGACAACGTTTACTGAAGCTTTCTTT. Translation: CAISERETTFTEAFF.

V gene TRBV7-2 combines with J gene TRBJ2-1; D gene uncertain. The CDR3 consists of 14 residues. V lost 3 bases and J 2 bases, leaving 8 bases between the germline ends. Germline V lookup: CDR1 SGHTA, CDR2 FQGNSA. Here the CDR3 reads CASSFGRAYNEQFF. The CDR3 region has the DNA TGTGCCAGCAGCTTCGGACGGGCCTACAATGAGCAGTTCTTC.

This clone occurred a few times. V usage is TRBV6-6 and J usage is TRBJ1-5, with D possibly being TRBD1 (5 bases). The CDR3 spans 13 residues. Trimming shortened V by 7 bases and J by 7 bases, and 14 bases separated the two germline ends. Germline-derived CDR1 and CDR2 are MNHNY and SVGAGI (reference sequence). CDR3 bases: TGTGCCAGCACGTCAGGCCAGGGCCAGCCCCAGCATTTT. Translation: CASTSGQGQPQHF.

The chain combines TRBV14 with TRBJ1-4; 8 bases are a match to TRBD1. The CDR3 spans 17 residues. Losses at the gene ends were 1 base for V and 8 bases for J; bases not matched to a gene: 12. The germline V gene has CDR1 SGHDN and CDR2 FVKESK. CDR3 DNA sequence: TGTGCCAGCAGCCAAGTGGGAACAGGGGGACGTGGAGAAAAACTGTTTTTT. Protein sequence: CASSQVGTGGRGEKLFF. Full variable domain (outside the CDR3, taken from reference TRBV14 and TRBJ1-4): EAGVTQFPSHSVIEKGQTVTLRCDPISGHDNLYWYRRVMGKEIKFLLHFVKESKQDESGMPNNRFLAERTGGTYSTLKVQPAELEDSGVYFCASSQVGTGGRGEKLFFGSGTQLSVL.